The T cell receptor (beta chain) described here comes from a study of cytomegalovirus exposure and HLA in healthy donors. Germline V lookup: CDR1 SGHDN, CDR2 FVKESK. V lost 4 bases and J lost 0, with 16 bases in between. There are 16 residues in the CDR3. The primer mix had 60 Vbeta and 13 Jbeta primers. Assay used: immunoSEQ multiplex PCR; TCRdb lists only in-frame clones, some missing. The sample records approximately 110,000 clones, about 80% being singletons. The V gene is TRBV14, the J gene TRBJ2-7; D may be TRBD2 (6 bases). This TCR derives from a man aged 50 to 60 in good health and CMV-seropositive. Sequencing input: PBMCs. In nucleotides, the CDR3 is TGTGCCAGCAGCCCGGGAGTGGGGTGGAACTCCTACGAGCAGTACTTC. Translated, it gives CASSPGVGWNSYEQYF.